These 13 T cell receptor beta chains were all obtained from the same sample, sequenced in a study of T cell changes during pregnancy in multiple sclerosis. Measured with immunoSEQ multiplex PCR; TCRdb has only the in-frame clones, and not every one. The sample has tens of thousands of clones, around 90% seen once; the top ten hold around 0.64%. The sample consisted of CD4+ T cells from peripheral blood mononuclear cells, taken before pregnancy. Receptor source: a female donor with multiple sclerosis, enrolled in a pregnancy study.

This chain connects TRBV10-3 to TRBJ2-1; D possibly corresponds to TRBD2 (6 bases). V was pared by 10 bases and J by 2 bases, with 18 bases between. The CDR3 has 15 amino acids. Germline V gene sequence: CDR1 ENHRY, CDR2 SYGVKD. The chain's CDR3 is CATARVRETYNEQFF. The CDR3 coding sequence is TGTGCCACCGCTAGAGTACGGGAGACCTACAATGAGCAGTTCTTC.

The chain has TRBV7-2 and TRBJ2-1; weak D call: TRBD2 (5 bases). CDR1 SGHTA and CDR2 FQGNSA come from the germline V gene. V was clipped by 5 bases and J by 0 bases, with 11 bases between them. The CDR3 contains 15 residues. The CDR3 DNA is TGTGCCAGCAGCCTGCTAGGGAGCTCCTACAATGAGCAGTTCTTC. This gives the protein CASSLLGSSYNEQFF.

This sequence joins TRBV2 and TRBJ1-1, with D unresolved. The germline V gene encodes CDR1 SNHLY and CDR2 FYNNEI. The CDR3 has 14 amino acids. V was trimmed by 0 bases and J by 4 bases, leaving 9 bases between them. The CDR3 region has the DNA TGTGCCAGCAGTGAAGCCGGGATTCTCACTGAAGCTTTCTTT. It encodes CASSEAGILTEAFF.

The V and J genes are TRBV6-5 and TRBJ1-6, with TRBD1 identical over 7 bases. Germline V gene data show CDR1 as MNHEY and CDR2 as SVGAGI. The V segment lost 2 bases and the J segment 7 bases; nucleotides outside the gene matches: 2. The CDR3 is 14 amino acids. As DNA, the CDR3 is TGTGCCAGCAGTTACGGGACAGCCAATTCACCCCTCCACTTT. This gives the protein CASSYGTANSPLHF.

The rearrangement joins TRBV11-2 to TRBJ2-2, with unresolved D. From germline, CDR1 is SGHAT and CDR2 FQNNGV. The length of the CDR3 is 14 residues. V was clipped by 1 base and J by 5 bases, with 8 bases between them. The CDR3 loop is CASSLAGWTGELFF. The CDR3 nucleotides read TGTGCCAGCAGCTTAGCAGGTTGGACCGGGGAGCTGTTTTTT.

The gene calls are TRBV9 and TRBJ2-1; 8 bases fit TRBD1. Per the germline V gene, CDR1 is SGDLS and CDR2 is YYNGEE. This CDR3 spans 14 amino acids. V lost 8 bases and J lost 7; bases outside the gene matches: 11. CDR3 loop: CASSHGQGRNEQFF. CDR3 nucleotides: TGTGCCAGTTCCCACGGACAGGGCCGTAATGAGCAGTTCTTC. The whole variable domain, filled in from reference TRBV9 and TRBJ2-1, reads DSGVTQTPKHLITATGQRVTLRCSPRSGDLSVYWYQQSLDQGLQFLIQYYNGEERAKGNILERFSAQQFPDLHSELNLSSLELGDSALYFCASSHGQGRNEQFFGPGTRLTVL.

V usage is TRBV19 and J usage is TRBJ1-1; D gene uncertain. The length of the CDR3 is 10 residues. Germline values: CDR1 LNHDA, CDR2 SQIVND (reference sequence). The V and J ends lost 8 bases and 3 bases respectively, with 4 bases between them. The CDR3: CASSYTEAFF. The CDR3 region has the DNA TGTGCCAGTTCATACACTGAAGCTTTCTTT.

The rearrangement uses TRBV1 and TRBJ2-1; the DNA was not used to check the table's D call, TRBD2. TRBV1 represents a pseudogene. The CDR3 length is 20 residues. The CDR3 protein is CTSSPGGRTSGRPPWGEQFF. The CDR3, as DNA: TGCACCAGCAGCCCCGGGGGAAGGACTAGCGGGAGGCCACCCTGGGGTGAGCAGTTCTTC.

This sequence joins TRBV9 and TRBJ2-3, with 9 nucleotides matching TRBD1. V gave up 4 bases and J gave up 2 bases; unmatched junction bases: 8. Germline values: CDR1 SGDLS, CDR2 YYNGEE. CDR3 length equals 16 residues. In nucleotides, the CDR3 is TGTGCCAGCAGCTTTATGGACAGGGGTTACACAGATACGCAGTATTTT. Amino acid sequence: CASSFMDRGYTDTQYF.

The rearrangement uses TRBV7-8 and TRBJ2-1; D is possibly TRBD2 (6 bases). Trimming removed 5 bases at V and 8 bases at J, with 16 bases between. This CDR3 comprises 14 residues. Germline loops: CDR1 SGHVS, CDR2 FQNEAQ. CDR3 region: CASSTVPTSYEQFF. In DNA form, the CDR3 reads TGTGCCAGCAGCACCGTCCCTACTAGCTATGAGCAGTTCTTC.

The chain carries TRBV7-3 and TRBJ2-2, with D possibly being TRBD1 (5 bases). Germline V gives CDR1 SGHTA, CDR2 FQGTGA. The CDR3 runs to 13 residues. Trimming left V 4 bases short and J 8 bases short, with 11 bases between. The CDR3 protein is CASSSRAAGELFF. The DNA for the CDR3 is TGTGCCAGCAGCTCCAGGGCTGCGGGGGAGCTGTTTTTT.

The V and J genes are TRBV19 and TRBJ2-7; no clear D gene. The ends were cut back, 3 bases at V and 3 bases at J, with 9 bases in the middle. The germline gives CDR1 LNHDA, CDR2 SQIVND (reference sequence). This CDR3 has 13 residues. CDR3 in DNA: TGTGCCAGTAGTATCGGTGGCGGCTACGAGCAGTACTTC. It encodes CASSIGGGYEQYF.

This sequence joins TRBV2 and TRBJ1-1, with TRBD1 matching 7 bases. Germline loops: CDR1 SNHLY, CDR2 FYNNEI. After removal of 6 bases from V and 5 bases from J, the junction contained 9 bases not matched to a gene. This CDR3 is 14 amino acids long. CDR3 protein: CASSRQGDRTEAFF. CDR3 coding DNA: TGTGCCAGCAGCAGACAGGGTGATCGAACTGAAGCTTTCTTT. The entire variable domain, with the rest obtained from reference TRBV2 and TRBJ1-1, is as follows: EPEVTQTPSHQVTQMGQEVILRCVPISNHLYFYWYRQILGQKVEFLVSFYNNEISEKSEIFDDQFSVERPDGSNFTLKIRSTKLEDSAMYFCASSRQGDRTEAFFGQGTRLTVV.